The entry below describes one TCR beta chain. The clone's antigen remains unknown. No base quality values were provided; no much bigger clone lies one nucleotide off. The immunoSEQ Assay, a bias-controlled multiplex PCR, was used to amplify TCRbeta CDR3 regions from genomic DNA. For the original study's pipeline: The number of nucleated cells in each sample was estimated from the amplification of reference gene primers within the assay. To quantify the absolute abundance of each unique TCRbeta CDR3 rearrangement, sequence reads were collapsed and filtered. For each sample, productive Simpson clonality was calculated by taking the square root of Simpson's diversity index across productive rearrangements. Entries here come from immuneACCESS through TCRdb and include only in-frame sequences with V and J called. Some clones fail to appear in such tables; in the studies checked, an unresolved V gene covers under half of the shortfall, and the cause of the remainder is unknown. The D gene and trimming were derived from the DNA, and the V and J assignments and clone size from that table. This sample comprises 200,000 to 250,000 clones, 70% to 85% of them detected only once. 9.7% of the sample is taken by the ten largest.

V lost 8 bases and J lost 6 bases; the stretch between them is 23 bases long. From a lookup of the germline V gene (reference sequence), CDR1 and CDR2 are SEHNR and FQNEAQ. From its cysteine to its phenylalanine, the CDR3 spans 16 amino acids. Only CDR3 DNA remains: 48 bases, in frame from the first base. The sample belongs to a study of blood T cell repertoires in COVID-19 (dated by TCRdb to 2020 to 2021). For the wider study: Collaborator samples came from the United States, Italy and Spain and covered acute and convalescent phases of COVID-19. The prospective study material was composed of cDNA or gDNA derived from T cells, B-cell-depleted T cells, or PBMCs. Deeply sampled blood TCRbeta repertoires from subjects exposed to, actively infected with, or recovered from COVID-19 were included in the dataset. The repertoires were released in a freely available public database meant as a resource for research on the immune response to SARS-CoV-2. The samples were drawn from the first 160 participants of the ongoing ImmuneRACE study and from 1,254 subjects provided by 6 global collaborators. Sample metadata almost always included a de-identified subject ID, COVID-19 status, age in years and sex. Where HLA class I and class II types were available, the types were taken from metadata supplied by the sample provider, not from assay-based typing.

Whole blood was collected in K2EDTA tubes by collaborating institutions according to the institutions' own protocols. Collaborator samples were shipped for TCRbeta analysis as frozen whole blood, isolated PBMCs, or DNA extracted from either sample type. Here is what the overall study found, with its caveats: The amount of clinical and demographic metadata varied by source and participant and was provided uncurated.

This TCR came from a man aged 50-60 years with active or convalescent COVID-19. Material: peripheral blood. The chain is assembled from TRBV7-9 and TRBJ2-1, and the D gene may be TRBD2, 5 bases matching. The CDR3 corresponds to CASRQPTSFAGNEQFF. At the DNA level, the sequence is TGTGCCAGCCGCCAGCCGACTTCCTTCGCGGGCAATGAGCAGTTCTTC.